This paragraph reports one T cell receptor beta chain. This sample was taken from a study of blood T cell repertoires in COVID-19. Per the authors' pipeline: Reference gene primer amplification yielded estimated nucleated cell counts. This table comes from immunoSEQ multiplex PCR, and its TCRdb copy is limited to in-frame clones, with some not included. V, J and clone size derive from that table, while D and trimming were established from the DNA sequence. The sample records about 440,000 clones, roughly 87% being singletons. The CDR3 sequence is 15 residues long. Unmatched junction bases numbered 3, after V lost 2 bases and J lost 7 bases. Germline CDR1 reads MRHNA; CDR2 reads SNTAGT. Residents of 24 US areas, aged roughly 18 to 89 years, made up the participants. Cohort placement rested on clinical history that participants reported themselves.

Input material: PBMCs or T cells enriched from blood (not recorded which). This chain uses TRBV6-4 with TRBJ1-6; 9 bases match TRBD1. This clonotype was obtained from a woman between 18 and 29 years old with acute COVID-19. The DNA of the CDR3 is TGTGCCAGCAGTGACGGACAGGGGCGAAATTCACCCCTCCACTTT. Translated: CASSDGQGRNSPLHF.